A selection of T cell receptor beta chains follows, all from one sample in a study of shared clonotypes between healthy human individuals. Here immunoSEQ multiplex PCR was the method, and the copy in TCRdb shows in-frame clones only, minus some. Of 2 million to 2.5 million clones in the sample, roughly 93% were seen once. Sequencing used naive CD4+ T cells from PBMCs. The receptors stem from a man younger than 35 in good health. Some clones in this sample may be carry-over from other donors' samples. CDR3s include the opening cysteine and the closing phenylalanine or tryptophan. Each record gives: V gene, clone size, J gene, D gene, CDR3 DNA, CDR3 protein. A D gene is named only where the DNA matches it firmly. Clone size is given for some rows only: seen once, a few or many times, or a class if the clone is expanded.

v_call: TRBV28
clone_size: NA
j_call: TRBJ2-7
d_call: NA
cdr3_nt: TGTGCCAGCAGTTCTCCAGGCTCGGGATACGAGCAGTACTTC
cdr3_aa: CASSSPGSGYEQYF

v_call: TRBV6-5
clone_size: NA
j_call: TRBJ2-3
d_call: NA
cdr3_nt: TGTGCCAGCAGTAATACGCAGTATTTT
cdr3_aa: CASSNTQYF

v_call: TRBV10-3
clone_size: NA
j_call: TRBJ1-1
d_call: NA
cdr3_nt: TGTGCCATCAGTGAGAGGGCAGCTTCAATGAACACTGAAGCTTTCTTT
cdr3_aa: CAISERAASMNTEAFF

v_call: TRBV28
clone_size: NA
j_call: TRBJ1-2
d_call: NA
cdr3_nt: TGTGCCAGCATTGCAGGCTCGGACTATGGCTACACCTTC
cdr3_aa: CASIAGSDYGYTF

v_call: TRBV30
clone_size: NA
j_call: TRBJ1-6
d_call: NA
cdr3_nt: TGTGCCTGGAGTGATTCTAGGGGGGGCAGGAATTCACCCCTCCACTTT
cdr3_aa: CAWSDSRGGRNSPLHF

v_call: TRBV6-1
clone_size: NA
j_call: TRBJ1-3
d_call: NA
cdr3_nt: TGTGCCAGCAGTGTACGGGGGGCTGGAAACACCATATATTTT
cdr3_aa: CASSVRGAGNTIYF

v_call: TRBV28
clone_size: NA
j_call: TRBJ2-7
d_call: TRBD1
cdr3_nt: TGTGCCAGTGGCCTTTATTCCGGGACAGGGGGACCCTACGAGCAGTACTTC
cdr3_aa: CASGLYSGTGGPYEQYF

v_call: TRBV28
clone_size: once
j_call: TRBJ2-5
d_call: NA
cdr3_nt: TGTGCCAGCAGTTTATTCTCTGGGGGGTGGGAGACCCAGTACTTC
cdr3_aa: CASSLFSGGWETQYF

v_call: TRBV6-5
clone_size: NA
j_call: TRBJ2-6
d_call: NA
cdr3_nt: TGTGCCAGCAGTTATACGGGGGCCTCTGGGGCCAACGTCCTGACTTTC
cdr3_aa: CASSYTGASGANVLTF

v_call: TRBV1
clone_size: NA
j_call: TRBJ2-5
d_call: NA
cdr3_nt: TGCACCAGCAGCCAAACAGGGCCGGGACTAGCGTACCAAGAGACCCAGTACTTC
cdr3_aa: CTSSQTGPGLAYQETQYF

v_call: TRBV18
clone_size: NA
j_call: TRBJ2-7
d_call: NA
cdr3_nt: TGTGCCAGCTCACCACCGGGCTGGGAGAAAACCTACGAGCAGTACTTC
cdr3_aa: CASSPPGWEKTYEQYF

v_call: TRBV14
clone_size: NA
j_call: TRBJ2-7
d_call: NA
cdr3_nt: TGTGCCAGCAGCCGAAACTACGAGCAGTACTTC
cdr3_aa: CASSRNYEQYF

v_call: TRBV5-1
clone_size: once
j_call: TRBJ2-5
d_call: NA
cdr3_nt: TGCGCCAGCAGCTTTGCGACAGGAAAGGCGGAGACCCAGTACTTC
cdr3_aa: CASSFATGKAETQYF

v_call: TRBV25-1
clone_size: NA
j_call: TRBJ1-2
d_call: NA
cdr3_nt: TGTGCCAGTAGCGGGCAGCTCAATGGCTACACCTTC
cdr3_aa: CASSGQLNGYTF

v_call: TRBV7-9
clone_size: NA
j_call: TRBJ1-5
d_call: NA
cdr3_nt: TGTGCCAGCAGCGCCTACCCGGGCCAGCCCCAGCATTTT
cdr3_aa: CASSAYPGQPQHF

v_call: TRBV30
clone_size: NA
j_call: TRBJ2-1
d_call: TRBD2
cdr3_nt: TGTGCCTGGATCGCTCTAGCGGGGAAAAATGAGCAGTTCTTC
cdr3_aa: CAWIALAGKNEQFF

v_call: TRBV27
clone_size: NA
j_call: TRBJ2-2
d_call: TRBD2
cdr3_nt: TGTGCCAGCAGTCCCTCGACTAGCGGGAGGCCCACCGGGGAGCTGTTTTTT
cdr3_aa: CASSPSTSGRPTGELFF

v_call: TRBV28
clone_size: NA
j_call: TRBJ2-7
d_call: TRBD1
cdr3_nt: TGTGCCAGCAGTTTAGACAGGGTTTTGAGGTACGAGCAGTACTTC
cdr3_aa: CASSLDRVLRYEQYF

v_call: TRBV6-5
clone_size: NA
j_call: TRBJ2-7
d_call: NA
cdr3_nt: TGTGCCAGCAGTTACGGGGCCAGGACAACTTACGAGCAGTACTTC
cdr3_aa: CASSYGARTTYEQYF

v_call: TRBV2
clone_size: NA
j_call: TRBJ2-1
d_call: TRBD2
cdr3_nt: TGTGCCAGCAGGATAGCGGGATGGTACAATGAGCAGTTCTTC
cdr3_aa: CASRIAGWYNEQFF

v_call: TRBV7-2
clone_size: NA
j_call: TRBJ2-2
d_call: NA
cdr3_nt: TGTGCCAGCAGCTTAGTAGTCCGGGCGGAGGGGACCGGGGAGCTGTTTTTT
cdr3_aa: CASSLVVRAEGTGELFF

v_call: TRBV6-1
clone_size: NA
j_call: TRBJ2-3
d_call: NA
cdr3_nt: TGTGCCAGCAGTGGCAGGGGTCCGCTATATTCAGATACGCAGTATTTT
cdr3_aa: CASSGRGPLYSDTQYF

v_call: TRBV29-1
clone_size: NA
j_call: TRBJ1-1
d_call: NA
cdr3_nt: TGCAGCGCTTCGGGGATTTTGAACACTGAAGCTTTCTTT
cdr3_aa: CSASGILNTEAFF

v_call: TRBV6-4
clone_size: NA
j_call: TRBJ1-2
d_call: NA
cdr3_nt: TGTGCCAGCAGTGACTCGGGGAGGCTTGGCTACACCTTC
cdr3_aa: CASSDSGRLGYTF

v_call: TRBV5-4
clone_size: NA
j_call: TRBJ2-7
d_call: TRBD1
cdr3_nt: TGTGCCAGCAGCCCCGGGACAGTCCGAGACTCCTACGAGCAGTACTTC
cdr3_aa: CASSPGTVRDSYEQYF

v_call: TRBV28
clone_size: NA
j_call: TRBJ2-7
d_call: TRBD2
cdr3_nt: TGTGCCAGCACTACCTCGGGTGCGGGAGACTACGAGCAGTACTTC
cdr3_aa: CASTTSGAGDYEQYF

v_call: TRBV7-2
clone_size: NA
j_call: TRBJ1-5
d_call: NA
cdr3_nt: TGTGCCAGCGCGACAACTACTTTCAGCAATCAGCCCCAGCATTTT
cdr3_aa: CASATTTFSNQPQHF

v_call: TRBV2
clone_size: NA
j_call: TRBJ2-5
d_call: NA
cdr3_nt: TGTGCCAGCAGTGAATCCCGAGGGAGACAAGAGACCCAGTACTTC
cdr3_aa: CASSESRGRQETQYF

v_call: TRBV19
clone_size: NA
j_call: TRBJ1-5
d_call: TRBD1
cdr3_nt: TGTGCCAGTAGAGGGAGGGGGCAAGTGGGCAATCAGCCCCAGCATTTT
cdr3_aa: CASRGRGQVGNQPQHF

v_call: TRBV7-3
clone_size: NA
j_call: TRBJ2-6
d_call: NA
cdr3_nt: TGTGCCAGCAGCTTAACTTCCGGGGCCAACGTCCTGACTTTC
cdr3_aa: CASSLTSGANVLTF

v_call: TRBV6-6
clone_size: NA
j_call: TRBJ2-3
d_call: NA
cdr3_nt: TGTGCCAGCAGACCAACAGGGTTAGCAGATACGCAGTATTTT
cdr3_aa: CASRPTGLADTQYF

v_call: TRBV5-1
clone_size: NA
j_call: TRBJ2-5
d_call: TRBD2
cdr3_nt: TGCGCCAGCAGGCTAACTAGCGGGGGGCAGACCCAGTACTTC
cdr3_aa: CASRLTSGGQTQYF

v_call: TRBV28
clone_size: NA
j_call: TRBJ2-1
d_call: TRBD2
cdr3_nt: TGTGCCAGCAGCTCCCGACTAGCGGGAGCCTACAATGAGCAGTTCTTC
cdr3_aa: CASSSRLAGAYNEQFF

v_call: TRBV15
clone_size: few
j_call: TRBJ1-4
d_call: NA
cdr3_nt: TGTGCCACCAGCGAGCGCCTTGCAACTAATGAAAAACTGTTTTTT
cdr3_aa: CATSERLATNEKLFF

v_call: TRBV5-1
clone_size: NA
j_call: TRBJ2-4
d_call: NA
cdr3_nt: TGCGCCAGCAGCTTGGGGGAAAAAAACATTCAGTACTTC
cdr3_aa: CASSLGEKNIQYF

v_call: TRBV5-1
clone_size: NA
j_call: TRBJ1-1
d_call: TRBD1
cdr3_nt: TGCGCCAGCAGCTCTAGACAGGGGTGGACTGAAGCTTTCTTT
cdr3_aa: CASSSRQGWTEAFF

v_call: TRBV7-2
clone_size: once
j_call: TRBJ1-2
d_call: NA
cdr3_nt: TGTGCCAGCAGCTTACAATGGGAAGGAAACTATGGCTACACCTTC
cdr3_aa: CASSLQWEGNYGYTF

v_call: TRBV6-1
clone_size: NA
j_call: TRBJ1-3
d_call: NA
cdr3_nt: TGTGCCAGCAGCGAAGGGGGAGGTGGAAACACCATATATTTT
cdr3_aa: CASSEGGGGNTIYF

v_call: TRBV7-2
clone_size: NA
j_call: TRBJ1-2
d_call: TRBD1
cdr3_nt: TGTGCCAGCAGAACCGGGACAGACTATGGCTACACCTTC
cdr3_aa: CASRTGTDYGYTF

v_call: TRBV10-1
clone_size: NA
j_call: TRBJ2-3
d_call: TRBD1
cdr3_nt: TGCGCCAGCAGTGAAAACCGTGGTTCCGGGACAGGGACAGATACGCAGTATTTT
cdr3_aa: CASSENRGSGTGTDTQYF

v_call: TRBV5-5
clone_size: NA
j_call: TRBJ2-3
d_call: TRBD2
cdr3_nt: TGTGCCAGCAGCTTGGGACTAGCGGGTGGCACAGATACGCAGTATTTT
cdr3_aa: CASSLGLAGGTDTQYF

v_call: TRBV21-1
clone_size: once
j_call: TRBJ2-1
d_call: NA
cdr3_nt: TGTGCCAGCAGCAAAGTTGGTAGCGGACGTCATGACAATGAGCAGTTCTTC
cdr3_aa: CASSKVGSGRHDNEQFF

v_call: TRBV5-5
clone_size: NA
j_call: TRBJ2-5
d_call: TRBD2
cdr3_nt: TGTGCCAGCAGCCTTCGAGGACTAGCGGTGCCACAAGAGACCCAGTACTTC
cdr3_aa: CASSLRGLAVPQETQYF

v_call: TRBV14
clone_size: NA
j_call: TRBJ1-1
d_call: NA
cdr3_nt: TGTGCCAGCAGCTTTAGGACAGCGAACACTGAAGCTTTCTTT
cdr3_aa: CASSFRTANTEAFF

v_call: TRBV4-1
clone_size: NA
j_call: TRBJ2-2
d_call: TRBD2
cdr3_nt: TGCGCCAGCAGCCAACCAGGCCTGAAGGGACTAGCGGATGGGCTGTACACCGGGGAGCTGTTTTTT
cdr3_aa: CASSQPGLKGLADGLYTGELFF

v_call: TRBV2
clone_size: once
j_call: TRBJ1-1
d_call: NA
cdr3_nt: TGTGCCAGCAAATCAGGGGAAGCGGTCACTGAAGCTTTCTTT
cdr3_aa: CASKSGEAVTEAFF

v_call: TRBV19
clone_size: NA
j_call: TRBJ2-1
d_call: NA
cdr3_nt: TGTGCCAGTAGTATCGCGGGAAGCTCCTACAATGAGCAGTTCTTC
cdr3_aa: CASSIAGSSYNEQFF

v_call: TRBV7-2
clone_size: NA
j_call: TRBJ2-5
d_call: TRBD2
cdr3_nt: TGTGCCAGCAGCTTAGTACCTAGCGGTCAAGAGACCCAGTACTTC
cdr3_aa: CASSLVPSGQETQYF

v_call: TRBV19
clone_size: NA
j_call: TRBJ2-6
d_call: NA
cdr3_nt: TGTGCCACCCTCTCGGCGGGGGCAGGGGCCAACGTCCTGACTTTC
cdr3_aa: CATLSAGAGANVLTF

v_call: TRBV5-1
clone_size: NA
j_call: TRBJ1-1
d_call: NA
cdr3_nt: TGCGCCAGCAGCGCAGCTGCTAGGTCGAACACTGAAGCTTTCTTT
cdr3_aa: CASSAAARSNTEAFF

v_call: TRBV6-5
clone_size: NA
j_call: TRBJ2-7
d_call: TRBD1
cdr3_nt: TGTGCCAGCAGTTGGGACAGGGTGGGATCCTACGAGCAGTACTTC
cdr3_aa: CASSWDRVGSYEQYF

v_call: TRBV10-3
clone_size: NA
j_call: TRBJ1-1
d_call: TRBD1
cdr3_nt: TGTGCCATCGCAGGGACAGGGGGCATCGAGACTGAAGCTTTCTTT
cdr3_aa: CAIAGTGGIETEAFF

v_call: TRBV2
clone_size: NA
j_call: TRBJ1-2
d_call: TRBD1
cdr3_nt: TGTGCCAGCGGTCGCGGACAGGGGTTGGGCTATGGCTACACCTTC
cdr3_aa: CASGRGQGLGYGYTF

v_call: TRBV27
clone_size: NA
j_call: TRBJ2-1
d_call: NA
cdr3_nt: TGTGCCAGCAGTTTAAATCTCAAGCCCCCCAATGAGCAGTTCTTC
cdr3_aa: CASSLNLKPPNEQFF

v_call: TRBV4-2
clone_size: once
j_call: TRBJ2-7
d_call: TRBD1
cdr3_nt: TGTGCCAGCAGCCAAAGGACAGGAGCCTACGAGCAGTACTTC
cdr3_aa: CASSQRTGAYEQYF

v_call: TRBV19
clone_size: NA
j_call: TRBJ2-3
d_call: NA
cdr3_nt: TGTGCCAGTAGTATAGGTGGACAAAGCACAGATACGCAGTATTTT
cdr3_aa: CASSIGGQSTDTQYF

v_call: TRBV5-4
clone_size: NA
j_call: TRBJ2-5
d_call: TRBD1
cdr3_nt: TGTGCCAGCAGCTTGGATGGGACAGGGAGCCAAGAGACCCAGTACTTC
cdr3_aa: CASSLDGTGSQETQYF